What follows are 17 T cell receptor beta chains derived from one specimen sequenced in a study of spatial heterogeneity in lung cancer. Documented time point: blood at routine non-recurrence follow-up after resection. TCRdb independently ran MiXCR on the 5' RACE reads; one entry per CDR3 protein. Here the sample spans around 25,000 distinct CDR3 sequences, about 9.8% being singletons. Sample: PBMCs, taken at follow-up. Receptors originate from a male donor with early-stage non-small cell lung cancer.

Judged by abundance, this clonotype is medium-sized. This chain joins TRBV6-5 and TRBJ1-4; D uncertain. The CDR3 has 13 residues. Germline assignment: CDR1 MNHEY and CDR2 SVGAGI. Trimming took off 5 bases at V and 9 bases at J, with 13 bases between the two ends. CDR3 protein: CASSTALVKKLFF. Written as DNA, the CDR3 is TGTGCCAGCAGTACAGCGCTTGTTAAAAAACTGTTTTTT.

This clonotype was picked up a small number of times. This chain joins TRBV6-2 or TRBV6-3 and TRBJ2-7; 9 bases are a match to TRBD1. Germline CDR1 and CDR2: MNHEY and SVGEGT. With 5 bases clipped from V and 3 bases from J, the junction kept 8 bases outside the gene matches. The CDR3 has 15 amino acids. DNA of the CDR3: TGTGCCAGCAGTCCACTGGGACAGGGTGGCTACGAGCAGTACTTC. It specifies CASSPLGQGGYEQYF.

This clonotype was found many times. The V call is TRBV7-9, the J call TRBJ1-6; D is ambiguous. The V gene lost 1 base and the J gene lost 10 bases, with 2 bases spanning the gap. This CDR3 is built from 11 residues. Germline V gene data show CDR1 as SEHNR and CDR2 as FQNEAQ (reference sequence). Written as DNA, the CDR3 is TGTGCCAGCAGCTTAGACTCACCCCTCCACTTT. It specifies CASSLDSPLHF.

This clonotype was picked up many times. The V and J genes are TRBV6-2 or TRBV6-3 and TRBJ2-5; TRBD2 might be the D (5 bases). Per the germline V gene, CDR1 is MNHEY and CDR2 is SVGEGT. The ends were cut back, 11 bases at V and 1 base at J, with 11 bases in the middle. The CDR3 runs to 12 residues. CDR3 nucleotide sequence: TGTGCCGGTGGACTGGCCCAAGAGACCCAGTACTTC. Its translation: CAGGLAQETQYF.

This clonotype showed up just a few times. This chain uses TRBV5-1 with TRBJ1-6, with a weak D call TRBD1 (6 bases). This CDR3 has 14 amino acids. Deletions cut 1 base from V and 10 bases from J, with 12 bases between. Per germline, CDR1 SGHRS and CDR2 YFSETQ. The CDR3 spells CASSLSRGKSPLHF. As DNA, the CDR3 is TGCGCCAGCAGCTTGTCCAGGGGTAAATCACCCCTCCACTTT.

This chain uses TRBV28 with TRBJ2-7, with 9 nucleotides matching TRBD1. CDR1 is MDHEN, CDR2 SYDVKM, per germline. The CDR3 extends over 15 amino acids. The V gene end was trimmed by 6 bases and the J gene end by 4 bases; junction bases not matched to a gene: 10. Written as DNA, the CDR3 is TGTGCCAGCAGCCTTGAGGGACAGGGTTGGTACGAGCAGTACTTC. As protein: CASSLEGQGWYEQYF.

This clonotype was seen repeatedly, ten times or more. The chain is built from TRBV28 and TRBJ2-7, with 7 bases identical to TRBD1. The CDR3 covers 13 residues. The J segment lost 2 bases and the V segment lost 6 bases, leaving 4 bases of the junction unmatched. The germline gives CDR1 MDHEN, CDR2 SYDVKM. The CDR3 sequence is CASRDRATYEQYF. The CDR3 DNA reads as TGTGCCAGCAGAGACAGGGCCACCTACGAGCAGTACTTC.

This clonotype has at least ten counts. This chain links TRBV27 with TRBJ2-3; tentative D call: TRBD1 (5 bases). V was trimmed by 5 bases and J by 0 bases, leaving 6 bases between them. This CDR3 comprises 13 residues. Germline CDR1 is MNHEY and CDR2 is SMNVEV (reference sequence). CDR3 sequence: CASSTGSTDTQYF. Written as DNA, the CDR3 is TGTGCCAGCAGTACAGGCAGCACAGATACGCAGTATTTT.

This clonotype occurred a few times. The gene calls are TRBV7-9 and TRBJ2-1; TRBD2 matches at 8 bases. Germline loops: CDR1 SEHNR, CDR2 FQNEAQ (reference sequence). This CDR3 contains 15 residues. V lost 5 bases, J lost 5 bases, and 8 bases stayed unmatched. As DNA, the CDR3 is TGTGCCAGCAGCCCCCCGGGACTAGGGGACAATGAGCAGTTCTTC. Protein sequence: CASSPPGLGDNEQFF. Supplemented by reference TRBV7-9 and TRBJ2-1, the full variable domain reads DTGVSQNPRHKITKRGQNVTFRCDPISEHNRLYWYRQTLGQGPEFLTYFQNEAQLEKSRLLSDRFSAERPKGSFSTLEIQRTEQGDSAMYLCASSPPGLGDNEQFFGPGTRLTVL.

This clonotype showed up many times. The CDR3 DNA follows: TGCAGTGCTACGAATACTAGGTTCTCCTACGAGCAGTACTTC. This codes for CSATNTRFSYEQYF. The chain has TRBV20-1 and TRBJ2-7; D possibly corresponds to TRBD2 (5 bases). The CDR3 runs 14 residues. From germline, CDR1 is DFQATT and CDR2 SNEGSKA (reference sequence). V was shortened by 4 bases and J by 0 bases, with 13 bases between the two germline ends.

This clonotype was detected a few times. This chain joins TRBV6-1 and TRBJ1-6; D ambiguous. Germline V CDR1 and CDR2: MNHNS, SASEGT. Between the trimmed V and J ends, which lost 5 bases and 5 bases, there was a span of 19 bases. This CDR3 comprises 17 residues. The CDR3 DNA follows: TGTGCCAGCAGTAGCCCCACCGGCGTTATGAATAATTCACCCCTCCACTTT. This translates into CASSSPTGVMNNSPLHF.

The sample holds a few counts of this clonotype. This chain uses TRBV7-2 with TRBJ2-7; 7 bases match TRBD1. The J segment lost 4 bases and the V segment lost 5 bases, leaving 2 bases of the junction unmatched. The CDR3 consists of 12 residues. Germline lookup yields CDR1 SGHTA and CDR2 FQGNSA. The CDR3 is CASSIQGYEQYF. CDR3 DNA sequence: TGTGCCAGCAGCATACAGGGGTACGAGCAGTACTTC.

This clonotype was seen at least ten times. This sequence joins TRBV7-2 and TRBJ1-4; 8 nucleotides agree with TRBD1. Per germline, CDR1 SGHTA and CDR2 FQGNSA. The CDR3 spans 15 residues. The trim removed 5 bases at V and 0 bases at J, leaving 2 bases unmatched. This CDR3 is CASSPDRATNEKLFF. The CDR3 bases are TGTGCCAGCAGCCCGGACAGGGCAACTAATGAAAAACTGTTTTTT.

This clonotype has a count of ten or more. This chain uses TRBV4-3 with TRBJ1-3, with D tentatively TRBD1 (5 bases). Trimming removed 4 bases from V and 4 bases from J, with 17 bases in between. The germline CDR1 and CDR2 sequences are LGHNA and YSLEER. CDR3 length equals 16 residues. The CDR3 spells CASSPGTGPVGNTIYF. DNA for the CDR3: TGCGCCAGCAGCCCGGGGACGGGCCCGGTCGGAAACACCATATATTTT.

The V and J genes are TRBV20-1 and TRBJ1-1; D gene unclear. CDR1 and CDR2 (germline): DFQATT, SNEGSKA (reference sequence). V was shortened by 5 bases and J by 1 base, with 8 bases between the two germline ends. The CDR3 is 12 residues long. The CDR3 bases are TGCAGTGCTGTCGCAGGGAACACTGAAGCTTTCTTT. Translating it yields CSAVAGNTEAFF.

This chain links TRBV6-2 or TRBV6-3 with TRBJ2-4; a possible D gene is TRBD1 (6 bases). V dropped 0 bases and J dropped 6 bases, with 12 bases sitting between them. The CDR3 spans 15 residues. The germline V gene has CDR1 MNHEY and CDR2 SVGEGT. The CDR3 here is CASSYSQTGLNIQYF. Here the CDR3 DNA reads TGTGCCAGCAGTTACTCCCAGACAGGCCTAAACATTCAGTACTTC.

This clonotype was observed a few times. This chain uses TRBV4-2 with TRBJ2-3, with 7 bases fitting TRBD2. The CDR3 has 14 residues. V lost 5 bases to trimming and J lost 2 bases; unmatched junction nucleotides: 4. The V gene's germline CDR1 is LGHNA and CDR2 YNFKEQ. The CDR3 loop is CASSARGDTDTQYF. The CDR3, as DNA: TGTGCCAGCAGCGCTCGGGGGGACACAGATACGCAGTATTTT.